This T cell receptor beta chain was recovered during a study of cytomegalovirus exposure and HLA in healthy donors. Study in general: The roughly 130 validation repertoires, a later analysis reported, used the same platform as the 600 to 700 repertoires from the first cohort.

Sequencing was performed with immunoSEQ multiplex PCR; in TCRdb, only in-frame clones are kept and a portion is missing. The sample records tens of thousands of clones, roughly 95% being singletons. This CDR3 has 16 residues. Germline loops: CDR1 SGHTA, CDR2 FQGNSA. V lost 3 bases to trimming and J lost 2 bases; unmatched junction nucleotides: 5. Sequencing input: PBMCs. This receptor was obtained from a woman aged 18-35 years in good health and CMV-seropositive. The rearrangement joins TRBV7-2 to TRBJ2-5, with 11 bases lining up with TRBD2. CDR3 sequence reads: CASSFQGLAAQETQYF. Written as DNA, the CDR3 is TGTGCCAGCAGCTTCCAGGGACTAGCGGCGCAAGAGACCCAGTACTTC.